This is a list of T cell receptor beta chains from one sample in a study of graft-versus-host responses after intestinal transplantation. Here immunoSEQ multiplex PCR was the method, and the copy in TCRdb shows in-frame clones only, minus some. The sample yields tens of thousands of clones, roughly 90% seen once. The antigens these receptors bind are not known. The input for sequencing was unstimulated CD4+ T cells sorted from spleen or lymph node cells, taken before intestinal transplant. These TCRs come from a human donor who received an intestinal transplant. Both conserved end residues are part of each CDR3. The D gene is left open where the match is weak. Size tells how often a clone was seen (once, few, many) or the class of an expanded clone, and some rows leave it out.

abundance,d_gene,v_gene,j_gene,CDR3nt,CDR3aa
-,TRBD2,TRBV7-3,TRBJ2-1,TGTGCCAGCAGCTTAAGAGCGGGGGGGCTCCCCGATGAGCAGTTCTTC,CASSLRAGGLPDEQFF
-,-,TRBV10-3,TRBJ2-3,TGTGCCATCAGTCACCTAGACCGCACAGATACGCAGTATTTT,CAISHLDRTDTQYF
-,-,TRBV6-5,TRBJ2-1,TGTGCCAGCAGAGGCGGGACAGCAAGATACAATGAGCAGTTCTTC,CASRGGTARYNEQFF
once,TRBD1,TRBV7-9,TRBJ2-5,TGTGCCAGCAGGAGGACAGGGAGCCAAGAGACCCAGTACTTC,CASRRTGSQETQYF
once,TRBD1,TRBV6-1,TRBJ1-2,TGTGCCAGCAGTGTGACACCGACAGGGAGTAATGGCTACACCTTC,CASSVTPTGSNGYTF
-,-,TRBV13,TRBJ2-7,TGTGCCAGCAGCTCTCGCAGCGGCTACGAGCAGTACTTC,CASSSRSGYEQYF
-,TRBD2,TRBV19,TRBJ2-1,TGTGCCAGTAGTATCGGTGCGGGAGAGTACAATGAGCAGTTCTTC,CASSIGAGEYNEQFF
-,TRBD1,TRBV6-5,TRBJ2-7,TGTGCCAGCAGCTTACAGGGGGCGCTGAACGAGCAGTACTTC,CASSLQGALNEQYF
-,TRBD2,TRBV6-6,TRBJ2-5,TGTGCCAGCAGTACCCTAGCGGGGGTTACCCTCCAGACCCAGTACTTC,CASSTLAGVTLQTQYF
-,-,TRBV14,TRBJ2-1,TGTGCCAGCAGCCTGGGGGGGCTGGGCAATGAGCAGTTCTTC,CASSLGGLGNEQFF
-,TRBD1,TRBV7-9,TRBJ2-3,TGTGCCAGCAGCCGGGACAGTTCTAGCACAGATACGCAGTATTTT,CASSRDSSSTDTQYF
-,TRBD1,TRBV2,TRBJ1-4,TGTGCCAGCAGTAAGGGGGCTGCAACTAATGAAAAACTGTTTTTT,CASSKGAATNEKLFF
-,-,TRBV29-1,TRBJ2-3,TGCAGCGGGACTTATGGCCGACGGGGGAACCCTAGCACAGATACGCAGTATTTT,CSGTYGRRGNPSTDTQYF
few,TRBD1,TRBV5-1,TRBJ2-7,TGCGCCAGCAGCTTGGGGATAGACAGGGCCACCTACGAGCAGTACTTC,CASSLGIDRATYEQYF
-,-,TRBV10-3,TRBJ2-3,TGTGCCATCAGTGAGGCTAGCCAAGTAGATACGCAGTATTTT,CAISEASQVDTQYF
-,TRBD1,TRBV7-9,TRBJ2-3,TGTGCCAGCAGCTACCGACAGGGGGCAGATGCAGATACGCAGTATTTT,CASSYRQGADADTQYF
-,-,TRBV9,TRBJ2-1,TGTGCCAGCAGCGTAGGTTGGCCAAATAATGAGCAGTTCTTC,CASSVGWPNNEQFF
-,-,TRBV5-1,TRBJ2-5,TGCGCCAGCAGCATCACAGGGTTTACGGAGACCCAGTACTTC,CASSITGFTETQYF
-,-,TRBV5-1,TRBJ1-5,TGCGCCAGCAGCTTGGGGGGAGGCCAGCCCCAGCATTTT,CASSLGGGQPQHF
-,-,TRBV7-3,TRBJ1-6,TGTGCCAGCAGCTTAGAACGGGTCCGGGGACCCCTCCACTTT,CASSLERVRGPLHF
-,TRBD2,TRBV2,TRBJ2-5,TGTGCCAGCAGTGATGGGCTAGCGGGGCAGGAGACCCAGTACTTC,CASSDGLAGQETQYF
-,-,TRBV28,TRBJ2-1,TGTGCCAGCAGCCGGACTTATGAGCAGTTCTTC,CASSRTYEQFF
few,TRBD1,TRBV5-6,TRBJ1-2,TGTGCCAGCAGCGGCGAAATAGGGGGCCCCTATGGCTACACCTTC,CASSGEIGGPYGYTF
-,TRBD1,TRBV6-5,TRBJ2-1,TGTGCCAGCAGTTCTCCGGGACAGGGAATATATGAGCAGTTCTTC,CASSSPGQGIYEQFF
-,TRBD2,TRBV5-6,TRBJ2-3,TGTGCCAGCAGCCGAGCGGGGGCAGATACGCAGTATTTT,CASSRAGADTQYF
-,-,TRBV7-2,TRBJ1-3,TGTGCCAGCAGCTTAGTCGTCGGAAACACCATATATTTT,CASSLVVGNTIYF
-,-,TRBV10-1,TRBJ2-3,TGCGCCAGCAGTGAGTCTGGTGGCAGATTCACAGATACGCAGTATTTT,CASSESGGRFTDTQYF
-,TRBD1,TRBV6-6,TRBJ1-4,TGTGCCAGCAGTCCTGGACAGGGTGGGGAAAAACTGTTTTTT,CASSPGQGGEKLFF
-,-,TRBV7-9,TRBJ1-3,TGTGCCAGCAGCCCCGGTGGGCCTGGAAACACCATATATTTT,CASSPGGPGNTIYF
once,-,TRBV18,TRBJ2-5,TGTGCCAGCTCACCCTACCAAGAGACCCAGTACTTC,CASSPYQETQYF
-,-,TRBV19,TRBJ1-4,TGTGCCAGTAGAGGAGTTAATAATGAAAAACTGTTTTTT,CASRGVNNEKLFF
-,-,TRBV7-8,TRBJ1-4,TGTGCCAGCAGAATCACCGGGACACCCGGAAAACTGTTTTTT,CASRITGTPGKLFF
few,TRBD1,TRBV4-2,TRBJ2-7,TGTGCCAGCAGCCAAAGGGACAGGGGCGGCTCCTACGAGCAGTACTTC,CASSQRDRGGSYEQYF
-,-,TRBV19,TRBJ1-5,TGTGCCAGTAGTATAGTTTCAGGGCCCCAGCCCCAGCATTTT,CASSIVSGPQPQHF
-,TRBD2,TRBV4-2,TRBJ2-7,TGTGCCAGCAGCCAAGATCGGCGGGTGGCGGGGGGCCAGATCTACGAGCAGTACTTC,CASSQDRRVAGGQIYEQYF
-,TRBD1,TRBV7-9,TRBJ1-2,TGTGCCAGCAGCTTAGGGGACAGGGGGCGCTTCACCTTC,CASSLGDRGRFTF
-,-,TRBV29-1,TRBJ1-1,TGCAGCGTTGATTCTGGGGCAGCCACTGAAGCTTTCTTT,CSVDSGAATEAFF
-,TRBD1,TRBV5-1,TRBJ1-1,TGCGCCAGCAGCTTGGGGACAGGGGTAGGGCTTAACACTGAAGCTTTCTTT,CASSLGTGVGLNTEAFF
-,TRBD1,TRBV5-1,TRBJ1-1,TGCGCCAGCAGCTGGAGACAGGGGAACACTGAAGCTTTCTTT,CASSWRQGNTEAFF
once,-,TRBV5-4,TRBJ1-1,TGTGCCAGCAGCTTGGGAGGACACCTGAACACTGAAGCTTTCTTT,CASSLGGHLNTEAFF
-,-,TRBV20-1,TRBJ2-7,TGCAGTGTTTCGGACAGTTATGTGCAGTACTTC,CSVSDSYVQYF
-,-,TRBV5-1,TRBJ2-5,TGCGCCAGCAGCCCCCTCGCGGGACCGGAAGAGACCCAGTACTTC,CASSPLAGPEETQYF
-,-,TRBV27,TRBJ2-7,TGTGCCAGCAGCCCGATGACAGGTTGGAACGAGCAGTACTTC,CASSPMTGWNEQYF
-,TRBD2,TRBV5-1,TRBJ2-2,TGCGCCAGCAGCTTGATGCCTAGCGGGGGGCAGAACACCGGGGAGCTGTTTTTT,CASSLMPSGGQNTGELFF
-,-,TRBV7-7,TRBJ2-5,TGTGCTAGCAGCCATCGAGGCGGGGTTCAAGAGACCCAGTACTTC,CASSHRGGVQETQYF
-,-,TRBV11-2,TRBJ2-1,TGTGCCAGCAGCTTAGTCGGACTCCGAACCGTCGCTAATGAGCAGTTCTTC,CASSLVGLRTVANEQFF
few,-,TRBV29-1,TRBJ1-1,TGCAGCGTGGGGCCGGACAGGAACACTGAAGCTTTCTTT,CSVGPDRNTEAFF
-,TRBD1,TRBV5-1,TRBJ1-3,TGCGCCAGCAGCCTCGCCGGACAGGGTAGGGCAAACACCATATATTTT,CASSLAGQGRANTIYF
-,-,TRBV6-5,TRBJ1-2,TGTGCCAGCAGTCACGGGACTGACTATGGCTACACCTTC,CASSHGTDYGYTF
-,TRBD2,TRBV7-9,TRBJ2-7,TGTGCCAGCAGCTTAGGGGGCGGGGGGGACCACCACGAGCAGTACTTC,CASSLGGGGDHHEQYF
-,-,TRBV6-5,TRBJ2-3,TGTGCCAGCAGTTACGGAGGTTCCTTCACAGATACGCAGTATTTT,CASSYGGSFTDTQYF
-,-,TRBV12-5,TRBJ1-2,TGTGCTAGTGGTTTCGTCGGGGGAGGCTACACCTTC,CASGFVGGGYTF
-,TRBD2,TRBV2,TRBJ2-3,TGTGCCAGCAGGGCTATAGCGGGGGGAACAGATACGCAGTATTTT,CASRAIAGGTDTQYF
-,-,TRBV5-1,TRBJ1-1,TGCGCCACCCAAAGGGACATGAACACTGAAGCTTTCTTT,CATQRDMNTEAFF
-,TRBD1,TRBV6-5,TRBJ1-6,TGTGCCAGCAGTTACCTGTCAGGGGGGTATAATTCACCCCTCCACTTT,CASSYLSGGYNSPLHF
-,TRBD1,TRBV6-1,TRBJ2-1,TGTGCCAGCAATCGACAGGGGAGCTCCTACAATGAGCAGTTCTTC,CASNRQGSSYNEQFF
-,-,TRBV5-1,TRBJ1-2,TGCGCCAGCAGCTTACAGGACCACTATGGCTACACCTTC,CASSLQDHYGYTF
-,TRBD1,TRBV7-9,TRBJ2-7,TGTGCCAGCAGCCCCCGACAGGGGATCTACGAGCAGTACTTC,CASSPRQGIYEQYF
-,TRBD2,TRBV10-3,TRBJ2-3,TGTGCCATCAGTGAGCGGGGGGGCGGCACAGATACGCAGTATTTT,CAISERGGGTDTQYF